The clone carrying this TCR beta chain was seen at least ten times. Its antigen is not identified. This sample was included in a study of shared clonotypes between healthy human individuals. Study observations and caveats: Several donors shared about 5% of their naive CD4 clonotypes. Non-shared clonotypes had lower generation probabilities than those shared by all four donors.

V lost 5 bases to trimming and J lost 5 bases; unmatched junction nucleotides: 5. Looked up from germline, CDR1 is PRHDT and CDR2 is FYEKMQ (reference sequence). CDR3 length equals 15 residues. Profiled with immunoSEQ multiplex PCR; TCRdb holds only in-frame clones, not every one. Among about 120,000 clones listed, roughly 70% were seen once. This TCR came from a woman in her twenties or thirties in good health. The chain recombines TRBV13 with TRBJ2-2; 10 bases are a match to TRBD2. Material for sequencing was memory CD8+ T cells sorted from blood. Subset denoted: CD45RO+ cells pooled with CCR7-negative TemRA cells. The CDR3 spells CASSGSGRVTGELFF. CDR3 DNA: TGTGCCAGCAGCGGGAGCGGGAGGGTGACCGGGGAGCTGTTTTTT.